This T cell receptor beta chain was documented in a study of blood T cells in healthy people across ages. General observations from the study: As age increased, TCR beta diversity per million T cells fell in a roughly linear fashion.

Of note for this clonotype: Its antigen is unidentified.

Looked up from germline, CDR1 is LNHNV and CDR2 is YYDKDF (reference sequence). CDR3 length: 18 amino acids. The study isolated at least 6 million PBMCs from each sample. Together with a sample-barcoded 5' primer, a J-beta primer mix was included in a second PCR lasting about 7 to 11 cycles. TCRdb reanalysed the 5' RACE reads using MiXCR and keeps one entry per CDR3 protein. The table lists more than 1.4 million distinct CDR3 sequences, about 40% of them singletons. The TCR was taken from a woman in her late teens or twenties in good health. Sequencing was performed on blood. The rearrangement uses TRBV15 and TRBJ2-1; 8 nucleotides match TRBD2. The J call could be wrong; TRBJ2-7 is a better fit for the DNA end. The CDR3 region has the DNA TGTGCCACCAGCAGAGATGGCTCAGCGGGAGCTTCCTACAATGAGCAGTACTTC. Its protein product is CATSRDGSAGASYNEQYF.